This TCR beta chain was profiled in a study of Graves' ophthalmopathy and Graves' hyperthyroidism. Looking at the study overall: Calling hyperthyroidism stable required that no ophthalmopathy show up within 18 months of follow-up. Study observations and caveats: The majority of expanded thyroid clonotypes above 0.001 frequency also occurred in blood.

Trimming took 4 bases from V and 9 from J; bases not matched to a gene: 0. The CDR3 has 11 amino acids. Germline V gene data show CDR1 as SEHNR and CDR2 as FQNEAQ (reference sequence). Note on this clonotype: Its target is unknown.

Other autoimmune diseases, uncontrolled infections, pregnancy or lactation led to the exclusion of patients. Transcripts of RNA were the source for amplifying TCR beta CDR3 regions. An initial RT-PCR round employing HTBI primers preceded a second-round multiplex PCR. Each CDR3 protein gets one entry after TCRdb re-called the multiplex PCR reads with MiXCR. In the table there are 560,000 or so distinct CDR3 sequences, 35% to 45% of which are singletons. This receptor was identified in an adult man with Graves' hyperthyroidism. Material: peripheral blood or thyroid tissue (not recorded which). The V call is TRBV7-9, the J call TRBJ2-5, with 9 bases that match TRBD1. The DNA for the CDR3 is TGTGCCAGCAGCTGGACAGGGGCCCAGTACTTC. Encoded protein: CASSWTGAQYF.